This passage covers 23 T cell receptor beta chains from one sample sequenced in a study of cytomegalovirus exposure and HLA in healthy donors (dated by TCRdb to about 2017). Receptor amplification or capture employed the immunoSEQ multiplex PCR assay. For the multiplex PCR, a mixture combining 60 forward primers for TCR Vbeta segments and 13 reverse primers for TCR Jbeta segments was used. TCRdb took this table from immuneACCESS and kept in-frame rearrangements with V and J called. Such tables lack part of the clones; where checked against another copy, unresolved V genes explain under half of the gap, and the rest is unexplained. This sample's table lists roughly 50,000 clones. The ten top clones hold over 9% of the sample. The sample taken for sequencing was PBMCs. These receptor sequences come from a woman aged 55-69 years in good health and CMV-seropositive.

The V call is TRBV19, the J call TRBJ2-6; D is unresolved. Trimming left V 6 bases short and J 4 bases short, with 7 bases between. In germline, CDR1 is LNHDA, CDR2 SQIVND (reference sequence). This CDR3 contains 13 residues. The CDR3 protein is CASRTGGANVLTF. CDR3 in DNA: TGTGCCAGTAGAACCGGGGGGGCCAACGTCCTGACTTTC.

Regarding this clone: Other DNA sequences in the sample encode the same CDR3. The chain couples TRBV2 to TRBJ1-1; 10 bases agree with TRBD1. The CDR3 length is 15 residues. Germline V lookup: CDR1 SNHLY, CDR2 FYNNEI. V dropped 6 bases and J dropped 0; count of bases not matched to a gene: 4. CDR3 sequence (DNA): TGTGCCAGCAGAGGGACAGGGGCCATGAACACTGAAGCTTTCTTT. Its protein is CASRGTGAMNTEAFF.

CDR3 nucleotides: TGTGCCAGTGCTCTGGACAGGGGTACCTACGAGCAGTACTTC. Its translation: CASALDRGTYEQYF. The V gene is TRBV19, the J gene TRBJ2-7; TRBD1 aligns across 9 bases. The CDR3 is made up of 14 amino acids. CDR1 and CDR2 from the germline V gene are LNHDA and SQIVND (reference sequence). The J segment lost 2 bases and the V segment lost 8 bases, leaving 7 bases of the junction unmatched.

CDR3 sequence reads: CASGTGGPGELFF. The CDR3, as DNA: TGTGCCAGCGGGACAGGGGGTCCCGGGGAGCTGTTTTTT. This chain links TRBV19 with TRBJ2-2; 11 nucleotides line up with TRBD1. Germline V gives CDR1 LNHDA, CDR2 SQIVND (reference sequence). V trimming: 9 bases; J trimming: 6 bases; junction bases outside the gene matches: 3. The CDR3 has 13 amino acids.

CDR3 region: CASSLLSGGAAYEQYF. DNA for the CDR3: TGTGCCAGCAGCTTGCTCAGCGGGGGAGCCGCCTACGAGCAGTACTTC. The J gene is TRBJ2-7, the V gene TRBV11-3, with TRBD2 matching over 8 bases. Germline V gene sequence: CDR1 SGHNT, CDR2 YENEEA. V shed 3 bases, J shed 2 bases, and the junction held 9 bases outside the gene matches. This CDR3 has 16 amino acids.

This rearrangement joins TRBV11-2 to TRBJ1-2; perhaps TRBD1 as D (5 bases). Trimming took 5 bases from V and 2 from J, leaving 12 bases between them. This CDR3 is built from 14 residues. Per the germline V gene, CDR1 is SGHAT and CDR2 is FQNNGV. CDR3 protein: CASSHEPGNYGYTF. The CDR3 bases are TGTGCCAGCAGCCACGAACCAGGGAACTATGGCTACACCTTC.

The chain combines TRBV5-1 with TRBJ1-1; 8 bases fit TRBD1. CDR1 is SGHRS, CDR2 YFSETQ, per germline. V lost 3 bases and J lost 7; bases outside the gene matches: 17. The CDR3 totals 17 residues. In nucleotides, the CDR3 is TGCGCCAGCAGCTGGGGGACAGGTTATCCCTCCGGGAGTGAAGCTTTCTTT. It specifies CASSWGTGYPSGSEAFF.

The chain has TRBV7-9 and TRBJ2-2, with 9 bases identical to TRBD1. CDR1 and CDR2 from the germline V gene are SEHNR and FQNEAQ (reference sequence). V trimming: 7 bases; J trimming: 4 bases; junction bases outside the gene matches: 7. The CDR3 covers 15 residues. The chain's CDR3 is CASTRTGAITGELFF. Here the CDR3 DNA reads TGTGCCAGCACCAGGACAGGGGCGATCACCGGGGAGCTGTTTTTT.

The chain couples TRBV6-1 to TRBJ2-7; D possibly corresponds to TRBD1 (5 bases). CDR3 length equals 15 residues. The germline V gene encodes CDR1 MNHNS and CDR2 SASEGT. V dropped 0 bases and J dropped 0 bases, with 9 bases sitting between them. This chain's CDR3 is CASSEAAQASYEQYF. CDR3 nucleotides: TGTGCCAGCAGTGAAGCGGCACAGGCCTCCTACGAGCAGTACTTC.

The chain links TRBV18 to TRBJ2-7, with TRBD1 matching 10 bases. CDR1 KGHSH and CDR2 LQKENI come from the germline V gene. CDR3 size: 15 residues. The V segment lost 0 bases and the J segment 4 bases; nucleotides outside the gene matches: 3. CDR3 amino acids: CASSPPRQGAYEQYF. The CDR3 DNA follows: TGTGCCAGCTCACCACCGAGACAGGGGGCTTACGAGCAGTACTTC. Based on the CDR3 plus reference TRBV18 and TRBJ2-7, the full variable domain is NAGVMQNPRHLVRRRGQEARLRCSPMKGHSHVYWYRQLPEEGLKFMVYLQKENIIDESGMPKERFSAEFPKEGPSILRIQQVVRGDSAAYFCASSPPRQGAYEQYFGPGTRLTVT.

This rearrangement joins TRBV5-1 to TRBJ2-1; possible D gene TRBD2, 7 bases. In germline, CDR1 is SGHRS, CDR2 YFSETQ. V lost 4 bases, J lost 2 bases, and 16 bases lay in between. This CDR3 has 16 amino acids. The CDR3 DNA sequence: TGCGCCAGCAGCATCCAAGGGGGGGGTCCCTACAATGAGCAGTTCTTC. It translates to CASSIQGGGPYNEQFF.

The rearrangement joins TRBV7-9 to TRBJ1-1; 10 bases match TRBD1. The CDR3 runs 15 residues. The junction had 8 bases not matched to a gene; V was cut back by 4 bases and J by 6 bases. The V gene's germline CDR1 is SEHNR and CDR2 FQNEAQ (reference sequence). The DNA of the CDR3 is TGTGCCAGCAGCTCTCTGGGACAGGGGAGTTCTGAAGCTTTCTTT. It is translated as CASSSLGQGSSEAFF.

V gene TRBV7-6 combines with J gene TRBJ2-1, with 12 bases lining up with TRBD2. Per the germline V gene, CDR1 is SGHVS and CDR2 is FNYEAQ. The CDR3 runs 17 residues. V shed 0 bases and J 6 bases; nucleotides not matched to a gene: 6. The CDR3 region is CASSLADGLAGRNEQFF. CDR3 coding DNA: TGTGCCAGCAGCTTAGCGGACGGACTAGCGGGACGCAATGAGCAGTTCTTC.

The CDR3 sequence is CASSFAGYNEQFF. CDR3 nucleotides: TGTGCCAGCAGCTTCGCGGGGTACAATGAGCAGTTCTTC. The V call is TRBV7-2, the J call TRBJ2-1, with a tentative D call TRBD2 (6 bases). Deletions cut 3 bases from V and 4 bases from J, with 7 bases between. CDR3 length: 13 residues. Germline lookup yields CDR1 SGHTA and CDR2 FQGNSA.

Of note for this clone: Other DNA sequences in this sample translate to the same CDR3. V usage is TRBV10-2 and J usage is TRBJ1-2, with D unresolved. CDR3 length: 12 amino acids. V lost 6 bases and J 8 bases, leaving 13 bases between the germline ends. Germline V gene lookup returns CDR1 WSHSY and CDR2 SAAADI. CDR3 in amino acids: CASSDGVEGYTF. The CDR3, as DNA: TGCGCCAGCAGCGACGGGGTAGAGGGCTACACCTTC.

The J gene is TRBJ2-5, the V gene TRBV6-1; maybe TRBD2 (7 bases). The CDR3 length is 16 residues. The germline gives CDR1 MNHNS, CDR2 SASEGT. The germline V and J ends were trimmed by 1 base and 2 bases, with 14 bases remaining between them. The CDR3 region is CASSEVGGAGQETQYF. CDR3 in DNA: TGTGCCAGCAGTGAAGTTGGGGGGGCAGGTCAAGAGACCCAGTACTTC.

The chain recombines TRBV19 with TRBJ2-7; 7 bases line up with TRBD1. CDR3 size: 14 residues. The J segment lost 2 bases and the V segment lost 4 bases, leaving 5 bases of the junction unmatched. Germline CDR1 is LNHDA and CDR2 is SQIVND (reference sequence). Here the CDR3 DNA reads TGTGCCAGTAGTACCGGGACAGCCGCCTACGAGCAGTACTTC. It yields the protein CASSTGTAAYEQYF. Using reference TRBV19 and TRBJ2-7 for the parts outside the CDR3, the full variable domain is DGGITQSPKYLFRKEGQNVTLSCEQNLNHDAMYWYRQDPGQGLRLIYYSQIVNDFQKGDIAEGYSVSREKKESFPLTVTSAQKNPTAFYLCASSTGTAAYEQYFGPGTRLTVT.

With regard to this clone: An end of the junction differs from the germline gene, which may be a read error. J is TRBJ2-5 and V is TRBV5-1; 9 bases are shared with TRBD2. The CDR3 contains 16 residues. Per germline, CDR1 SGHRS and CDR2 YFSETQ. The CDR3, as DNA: TGCGCCAGCAGCCCGGGACTAGCCGGGGTTCGGGAGAACCAGTACTTC. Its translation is CASSPGLAGVRENQYF.

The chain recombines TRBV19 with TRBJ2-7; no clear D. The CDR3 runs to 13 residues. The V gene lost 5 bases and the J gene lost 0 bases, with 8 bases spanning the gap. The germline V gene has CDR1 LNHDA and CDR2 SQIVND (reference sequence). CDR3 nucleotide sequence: TGTGCCAGTAGTCCCGCGGACTCCTACGAGCAGTACTTC. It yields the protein CASSPADSYEQYF.

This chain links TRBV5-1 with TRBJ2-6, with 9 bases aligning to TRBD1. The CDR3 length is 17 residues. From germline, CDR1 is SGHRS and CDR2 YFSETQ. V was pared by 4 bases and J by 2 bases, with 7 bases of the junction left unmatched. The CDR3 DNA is TGCGCCAGCAGCGAACCCAGGACAGGGGCTGGGGCCAACGTCCTGACTTTC. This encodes CASSEPRTGAGANVLTF.

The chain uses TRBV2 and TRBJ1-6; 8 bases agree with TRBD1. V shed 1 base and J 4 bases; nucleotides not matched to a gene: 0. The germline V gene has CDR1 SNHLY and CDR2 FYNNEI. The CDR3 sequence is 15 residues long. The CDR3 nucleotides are TGTGCCAGCAGTGAAGGGACAGGGTATAATTCACCCCTCCACTTT. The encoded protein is CASSEGTGYNSPLHF. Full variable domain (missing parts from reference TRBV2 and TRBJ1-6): EPEVTQTPSHQVTQMGQEVILRCVPISNHLYFYWYRQILGQKVEFLVSFYNNEISEKSEIFDDQFSVERPDGSNFTLKIRSTKLEDSAMYFCASSEGTGYNSPLHFGNGTRLTVT.

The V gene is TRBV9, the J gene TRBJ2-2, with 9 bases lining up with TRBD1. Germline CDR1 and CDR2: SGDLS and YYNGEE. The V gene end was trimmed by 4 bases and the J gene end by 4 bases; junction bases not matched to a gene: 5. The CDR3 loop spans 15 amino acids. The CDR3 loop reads CASSLRQGGTGELFF. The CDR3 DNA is TGTGCCAGCAGCCTTAGACAGGGGGGCACCGGGGAGCTGTTTTTT.

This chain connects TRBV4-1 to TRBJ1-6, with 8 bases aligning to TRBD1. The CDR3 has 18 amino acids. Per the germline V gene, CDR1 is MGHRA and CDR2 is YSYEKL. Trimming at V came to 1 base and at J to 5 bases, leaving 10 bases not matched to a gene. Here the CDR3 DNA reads TGCGCCAGCAGCCAAGGCCCAGACAGGGGATCGGATAATTCACCCCTCCACTTT. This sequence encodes CASSQGPDRGSDNSPLHF.